This T cell receptor beta chain was recorded in a study of CD8+ T cells in alopecia areata. Overall study context: Treated patients were dosed with oral tofacitinib, taking 5 to 10 mg twice daily.

The sequencing template was cDNA reverse transcribed from extracted RNA. Profiled with immunoSEQ multiplex PCR; TCRdb holds only in-frame clones, not every one. The table lists approximately 91,000 clones, roughly two fifths of them singletons. V lost 7 bases, J lost 3 bases, and 10 bases lay in between. Germline V lookup: CDR1 SQVTM, CDR2 ANQGSEA. The CDR3 consists of 11 residues. Peripheral blood, together with lesional scalp punch biopsies, was collected from alopecia areata patients. The authors sorted CD4+ and CD8+ T cells from PBMCs. The table lists this clone with a few counts. Its target is unknown. Study results and limitations: For lesional scalp, especially alopecia totalis/universalis, clonality was higher than in normal scalp.

The gene calls are TRBV29-1 and TRBJ2-7, with D possibly TRBD1 on 6 matching bases. The clonotype comes from a human donor with alopecia areata. The sample comprised CD4+ T cells sorted from blood. The CDR3 region is CSGWGLYEQYF. The CDR3 DNA follows: TGCAGCGGCTGGGGGCTCTACGAGCAGTACTTC.